This T cell receptor (beta chain) is drawn from a study of vaccination and CD4 T cells after COVID-19. Study information: With several mild cases and one severe, convalescent patients were SARS-CoV-2 positive by nasal swab PCR. Study-level results: The authors studied relatively few convalescent patients and analyzed no early post-infection timepoints.

The CDR3 sequence is 13 residues long. V was shortened by 1 base and J by 4 bases, with 6 bases between the two germline ends. Germline CDR1 is SGHVS and CDR2 is FNYEAQ. Treatment given: approximately 11-day PBMC culture with coronavirus spike peptide pools or control peptides (ViraFEST assay). Alongside around 9.2 IU/ml IL-2 and approximately 9.8 ug/ml peptide pools, PBMCs were cultured at a few million per well. The Oncomine TCR Beta short-read assay was what sequenced the DNA obtained from cultured CD4+ T cells. Extraction of genomic DNA was performed on cultured CD4+ T cells. Each CDR3 protein gets one entry after TCRdb re-called the PCR reads with MiXCR. Here the sample spans thousands of distinct CDR3 sequences, 60% being singletons. This clonotype turned up a few times. Its antigen remains unknown.

The sequence was obtained from a human donor with COVID-19. The source material was cultured CD4+ T cells from blood, sampled after SARS-CoV-2 vaccination. The chain uses TRBV7-6 and TRBJ2-3; D ambiguous. Here the CDR3 DNA reads TGTGCCAGCAGCTTAGACAGATCAGATACGCAGTATTTT. Residues: CASSLDRSDTQYF. The entire variable domain, with the rest obtained from reference TRBV7-6 and TRBJ2-3, is as follows: GAGVSQSPRYKVTKRGQDVALRCDPISGHVSLYWYRQALGQGPEFLTYFNYEAQQDKSGLPNDRFSAERPEGSISTLTIQRTEQRDSAMYRCASSLDRSDTQYFGPGTRLTVL.